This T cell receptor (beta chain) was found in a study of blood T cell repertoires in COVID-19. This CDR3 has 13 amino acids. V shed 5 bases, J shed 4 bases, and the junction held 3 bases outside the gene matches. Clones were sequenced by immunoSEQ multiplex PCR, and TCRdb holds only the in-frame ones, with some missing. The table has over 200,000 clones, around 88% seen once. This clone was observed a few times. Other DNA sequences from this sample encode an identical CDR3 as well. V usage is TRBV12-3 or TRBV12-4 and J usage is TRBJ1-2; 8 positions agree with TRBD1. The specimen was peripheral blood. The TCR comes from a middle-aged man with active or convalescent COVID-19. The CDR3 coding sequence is TGTGCCAGCAGTGACAGGGGTAGCTATGGCTACACCTTC. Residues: CASSDRGSYGYTF.